The 17 T cell receptor beta chains presented below share a single source sample, sequenced in a study of identifying expanded T cells in peripheral blood. Using immunoSEQ multiplex PCR, the repertoire was profiled, and TCRdb retains in-frame clones only, with some absent. The sample consists of tens of thousands of clones, around 89% of them appearing once. The specimen sequenced was blood. These receptors all stem from a person aged 18 to 75 in good health.

The sample holds one count of this clone. The chain uses TRBV4-1 and TRBJ2-5; D is undetermined. The CDR3 loop spans 16 amino acids. CDR1 and CDR2 from the germline V gene are MGHRA and YSYEKL. Trimming shortened V by 2 bases and J by 1 base, and 14 bases separated the two germline ends. The CDR3 region has the DNA TGCGCCAGCAGCCAAAGAAGTATGGGCAGCCAAGAGACCCAGTACTTC. Protein sequence: CASSQRSMGSQETQYF.

This clone was counted a few times. The chain combines TRBV7-9 with TRBJ1-1, with D uncertain. The CDR3 sequence is 13 residues long. The germline CDR1 and CDR2 sequences are SEHNR and FQNEAQ (reference sequence). V lost 5 bases, J lost 0 bases, and 7 bases lay in between. The CDR3 coding sequence is TGTGCCAGCAGCCTTATCATGAACACTGAAGCTTTCTTT. This sequence encodes CASSLIMNTEAFF.

The J gene is TRBJ2-2, the V gene TRBV4-1; D might be TRBD1 (5 bases). Trimming cost V 4 bases and J 5 bases, with 14 bases left between them. The CDR3 contains 15 residues. CDR1 is MGHRA, CDR2 YSYEKL, per germline. The CDR3 sequence is CASSPPSRVTGELFF. The CDR3 bases are TGCGCCAGCAGCCCCCCCTCCAGGGTTACCGGGGAGCTGTTTTTT.

The chain carries TRBV15 and TRBJ1-1, with 9 bases identical to TRBD1. J gave up 0 bases and V 2 bases, and 7 bases lay outside the gene matches. Germline CDR1 LNHNV, CDR2 YYDKDF (reference sequence). This CDR3 region has 17 residues. The DNA of the CDR3 is TGTGCCACCAGCAGAACAGCCGGGACAGGGCTGAACACTGAAGCTTTCTTT. Translation gives CATSRTAGTGLNTEAFF.

V is TRBV27 and J is TRBJ2-4; 13 nucleotides agree with TRBD2. The V gene's germline CDR1 is MNHEY and CDR2 SMNVEV (reference sequence). V trimming: 6 bases; J trimming: 0 bases; junction bases outside the gene matches: 5. The CDR3 covers 17 residues. The CDR3 DNA reads TGTGCCAGCAGCCGACTAGCGGGGGGAATAGCCAAAAACATTCAGTACTTC. It encodes CASSRLAGGIAKNIQYF.

The chain uses TRBV14 and TRBJ2-7; the D gene could be TRBD1 or TRBD2 (5 bases each). Between the trimmed V and J ends, which lost 2 bases and 7 bases, there was a span of 9 bases. The CDR3 is made up of 12 amino acids. Looked up from germline, CDR1 is SGHDN and CDR2 is FVKESK. CDR3 in DNA: TGTGCCAGCAGCCAACCGGGACGGGAGCAGTACTTC. Protein sequence: CASSQPGREQYF.

The rearrangement joins TRBV29-1 to TRBJ2-2; perhaps TRBD2 as D (6 bases). Germline CDR1 reads SQVTM; CDR2 reads ANQGSEA. The CDR3 extends over 13 amino acids. Trimming pared 4 bases from V and 6 bases from J, leaving 12 bases between. DNA of the CDR3: TGCAGCGTTGGCCAGGGAGGAGCCGGGGAGCTGTTTTTT. Its protein product is CSVGQGGAGELFF.

In DNA, the CDR3 is TGTGCCAGCAGCTCAGAGGCGTCGGATACGCAGTATTTT. The encoded protein is CASSSEASDTQYF. V usage is TRBV5-4 and J usage is TRBJ2-3, with D unresolved. Germline V gene sequence: CDR1 SGHNT, CDR2 YYREEE (reference sequence). CDR3 length: 13 amino acids. V dropped 3 bases and J dropped 6 bases, with 11 bases sitting between them.

V gene TRBV30 combines with J gene TRBJ1-1, with D uncertain. The CDR3 length is 10 residues. Germline-derived CDR1 and CDR2 are GTSNPN and SVGIG (reference sequence). Trimming shortened V by 3 bases and J by 4 bases, and 3 bases separated the two germline ends. CDR3 coding DNA: TGTGCCTGGAGGGTCACTGAAGCTTTCTTT. Translation gives CAWRVTEAFF.

The rearrangement links TRBV19 to TRBJ1-2; no reliable D call. The germline V gene has CDR1 LNHDA and CDR2 SQIVND (reference sequence). V was clipped by 4 bases and J by 7 bases, with 13 bases between them. The CDR3 has 13 residues. For the CDR3, the DNA is TGTGCCAGTAGTAGTGGCAGTTGGACTGGCTACACCTTC. Its protein product is CASSSGSWTGYTF. Full variable domain (remainder filled in from reference TRBV19 and TRBJ1-2): DGGITQSPKYLFRKEGQNVTLSCEQNLNHDAMYWYRQDPGQGLRLIYYSQIVNDFQKGDIAEGYSVSREKKESFPLTVTSAQKNPTAFYLCASSSGSWTGYTFGSGTRLTVV.

This clone was counted only a few times. CDR3 sequence reads: CASSHARGRGDAFF. The CDR3 nucleotides are TGTGCCAGCAGCCACGCCAGGGGGCGAGGGGACGCTTTCTTT. The V call is TRBV5-8, the J call TRBJ1-1, with 8 bases that match TRBD1. The V gene's germline CDR1 is SGHTS and CDR2 YDEGEE. This CDR3 has 14 residues. The trim removed 4 bases at V and 11 bases at J, leaving 13 bases unmatched.

The chain combines TRBV5-4 with TRBJ2-7, with 7 bases aligning to TRBD1. V lost 4 bases, J lost 1 base, and 5 bases stayed unmatched. The CDR3 consists of 14 residues. Germline V gene lookup returns CDR1 SGHNT and CDR2 YYREEE (reference sequence). The CDR3 DNA is TGTGCCAGCAGCGGGGACAGTGGGTCCTACGAGCAGTACTTC. Translating gives CASSGDSGSYEQYF.

The V call is TRBV4-3, the J call TRBJ2-2, with 9 nucleotides matching TRBD2. The V and J ends lost 1 base and 6 bases, in that order; junction bases with no gene match: 9. Looked up from germline, CDR1 is LGHNA and CDR2 is YSLEER. This CDR3 has 17 amino acids. CDR3 DNA sequence: TGCGCCAGCAGCCAAGGATACCTAGCGGGACGGTCCGGGGAGCTGTTTTTT. It translates to CASSQGYLAGRSGELFF.

This chain joins TRBV19 and TRBJ2-5; 7 positions match TRBD2. CDR3 size: 15 residues. J lost 1 base, V lost 6 bases, and 8 bases had no gene match. Germline V gene lookup returns CDR1 LNHDA and CDR2 SQIVND (reference sequence). CDR3: CASRKGAGLQETQYF. The DNA for the CDR3 is TGTGCCAGTAGGAAAGGAGCGGGACTCCAAGAGACCCAGTACTTC.

J is TRBJ1-2 and V is TRBV30; 9 bases match TRBD1. CDR3 length: 10 residues. The V gene end was trimmed by 7 bases and the J gene end by 8 bases; junction bases not matched to a gene: 2. Germline assignment: CDR1 GTSNPN and CDR2 SVGIG (reference sequence). CDR3 region: CASQGAGYTF. CDR3 bases: TGTGCCTCACAGGGGGCAGGCTACACCTTC.

The chain joins TRBV7-9 to TRBJ1-1; D is unclear. Per germline, CDR1 SEHNR and CDR2 FQNEAQ (reference sequence). V shed 6 bases and J shed 6 bases, with 17 bases lying between them. The CDR3 length is 14 residues. The CDR3 coding sequence is TGTGCCAGCAGATATTCCGGCGATACCCCTGAAGCTTTCTTT. It is translated as CASRYSGDTPEAFF.

The J gene is TRBJ2-7, the V gene TRBV5-1; D may be TRBD1 (5 bases). Germline V gives CDR1 SGHRS, CDR2 YFSETQ. V gave up 2 bases and J gave up 0 bases, with 9 bases separating them. This CDR3 contains 14 residues. Here the CDR3 reads CASSFADSSYEQYF. The CDR3 bases are TGCGCCAGCAGCTTCGCAGACAGCTCCTACGAGCAGTACTTC.